These 19 T cell receptor beta chains were sequenced from one sample in a study of T cells in localized non-small cell lung cancer. Some clones are missing from TCRdb's copy, which holds only in-frame ones; the method was immunoSEQ multiplex PCR. The data contain 75,000 to 80,000 clones, around 90% of them singletons. Here the sequenced sample was peripheral blood, taken before any cancer treatment. Every receptor here comes from a woman aged 40-70 years with stage I squamous cell lung carcinoma.

This clone was counted only a few times. This chain joins TRBV18 and TRBJ2-2, with 9 positions matching TRBD1. CDR3 length: 16 amino acids. Per the germline V gene, CDR1 is KGHSH and CDR2 is LQKENI. The junction had 5 bases not matched to a gene; V was cut back by 2 bases and J by 4 bases. The CDR3 coding sequence is TGTGCCAGCTCACCAGGACAGGGGAGCGGCACCGGGGAGCTGTTTTTT. Amino acids: CASSPGQGSGTGELFF.

This chain connects TRBV7-3 to TRBJ2-3, with D tentatively TRBD1 or TRBD2 (5 bases each). CDR3 length: 15 amino acids. V was cut by 2 bases and J by 2 bases, with 11 bases left in between. The germline V gene has CDR1 SGHTA and CDR2 FQGTGA. The CDR3 DNA sequence: TGTGCCAGCAGCTTAGAAGGGACGACCACAGATACGCAGTATTTT. Translated: CASSLEGTTTDTQYF. The full variable domain, in which reference TRBV7-3 and TRBJ2-3 provide the parts outside the CDR3, is GAGVSQTPSNKVTEKGKYVELRCDPISGHTALYWYRQSLGQGPEFLIYFQGTGAADDSGLPNDRFFAVRPEGSVSTLKIQRTERGDSAVYLCASSLEGTTTDTQYFGPGTRLTVL.

CDR3 sequence reads: CASSFTGTPSEAFF. As DNA, the CDR3 is TGTGCCAGCAGCTTTACGGGGACCCCCTCCGAAGCTTTCTTT. The rearrangement links TRBV5-4 to TRBJ1-1, with D possibly being TRBD1 (5 bases). The germline CDR1 and CDR2 sequences are SGHNT and YYREEE (reference sequence). With 2 bases removed from V and 8 bases from J, the gap between germline ends came to 16 bases. The CDR3 extends over 14 amino acids. Filled out from reference TRBV5-4 and TRBJ1-1, the complete variable domain reads ETGVTQSPTHLIKTRGQQVTLRCSSQSGHNTVSWYQQALGQGPQFIFQYYREEENGRGNFPPRFSGLQFPNYSSELNVNALELDDSALYLCASSFTGTPSEAFFGQGTRLTVV.

The genes are TRBV2 and TRBJ2-7, with 10 bases aligning to TRBD1. The CDR3 has 15 residues. Germline-derived CDR1 and CDR2 are SNHLY and FYNNEI. Trimming took 4 bases from V and 2 from J; bases not matched to a gene: 5. CDR3 sequence reads: CASSVGQGPTYEQYF. CDR3 DNA sequence: TGTGCCAGCAGTGTGGGACAGGGGCCGACCTACGAGCAGTACTTC.

This clone was found once. The chain's CDR3 is CASSIGDQPQHF. The CDR3 region has the DNA TGTGCCAGCAGTATAGGGGATCAGCCCCAGCATTTT. The chain combines TRBV25-1 with TRBJ1-5; a possible D gene is TRBD1 (5 bases). Trimming pared 5 bases from V and 5 bases from J, leaving 7 bases between. The germline V gene has CDR1 MGHDK and CDR2 SYGVNS. This CDR3 spans 12 amino acids. The whole variable domain, remainder taken from reference TRBV25-1 and TRBJ1-5, is EADIYQTPRYLVIGTGKKITLECSQTMGHDKMYWYQQDPGMELHLIHYSYGVNSTEKGDLSSESTVSRIRTEHFPLTLESARPSHTSQYLCASSIGDQPQHFGDGTRLSIL.

This clone has just one count. V is TRBV5-1 and J is TRBJ1-6; D is possibly TRBD1 (5 bases). Germline values: CDR1 SGHRS, CDR2 YFSETQ. V dropped 1 base and J dropped 13 bases, with 15 bases sitting between them. The CDR3 contains 14 residues. The DNA of the CDR3 is TGCGCCAGCAGCTTGAGTCAGGGCAAAGGGCCCCTCCACTTT. Translation gives CASSLSQGKGPLHF.

This rearrangement joins TRBV18 to TRBJ2-3, with 9 bases identical to TRBD1. With V trimmed by 3 bases and J by 4 bases, 8 bases remained unmatched. CDR3 length: 16 amino acids. Germline V CDR1 and CDR2: KGHSH, LQKENI. DNA for the CDR3: TGTGCCAGCTCACCGGAGGTATGGACAGGGGCAGATACGCAGTATTTT. Its translation: CASSPEVWTGADTQYF.

The table lists this clone with a few counts. The J gene is TRBJ2-2, the V gene TRBV5-1; unclear D gene. From germline, CDR1 is SGHRS and CDR2 YFSETQ. The ends were cut back, 0 bases at V and 7 bases at J, with 7 bases in the middle. This CDR3 region has 13 residues. In DNA form, the CDR3 reads TGCGCCAGCAGCTTGGAGTATGGCGGGGAGCTGTTTTTT. Translating it yields CASSLEYGGELFF.

The CDR3 spells CASSYIADTEAFF. In nucleotides, the CDR3 is TGTGCCAGCAGTTATATAGCGGACACTGAAGCTTTCTTT. The chain combines TRBV6-6 with TRBJ1-1; the D is unclear. The V end was cut by 3 bases, the J end by 3 bases, with 8 bases between. This CDR3 is 13 amino acids long. Germline V gene lookup returns CDR1 MNHNY and CDR2 SVGAGI (reference sequence).

The chain is built from TRBV15 and TRBJ1-1; tentative D call: TRBD1 (6 bases). The ends were cut back, 4 bases at V and 1 base at J, with 10 bases in the middle. The germline CDR1 and CDR2 sequences are LNHNV and YYDKDF (reference sequence). There are 14 residues in the CDR3. In DNA form, the CDR3 reads TGTGCCACCAGCATCATGGACAGGAACACTGAAGCTTTCTTT. Encoded protein: CATSIMDRNTEAFF.

The CDR3 bases are TGTGCCAGCAGCTTAGCCGGGACAGGGCAAGAGACCCAGTACTTC. Its translation is CASSLAGTGQETQYF. The V and J genes are TRBV7-9 and TRBJ2-5, with 9 positions matching TRBD1. This CDR3 is 15 amino acids long. J gave up 2 bases and V 0 bases, and 1 base lay outside the gene matches. Per germline, CDR1 SEHNR and CDR2 FQNEAQ (reference sequence).

The chain links TRBV2 to TRBJ1-6; 9 positions agree with TRBD1. The CDR3 is 15 amino acids. The germline V gene has CDR1 SNHLY and CDR2 FYNNEI. Trimming took 4 bases from V and 9 from J; bases not matched to a gene: 7. CDR3 coding DNA: TGTGCCAGCAGTGCGGGACAGGGAGCAGCTTCACCCCTCCACTTT. It yields the protein CASSAGQGAASPLHF.

This clone has just one count. The chain employs TRBV6-1 and TRBJ1-5; D is uncertain. V was shortened by 6 bases and J by 3 bases, with 9 bases between the two germline ends. Germline V gene sequence: CDR1 MNHNS, CDR2 SASEGT. The CDR3 is 13 residues long. CDR3 sequence: CASSRELNQPQHF. The CDR3 coding sequence is TGTGCCAGCAGCCGGGAGCTCAATCAGCCCCAGCATTTT.

This clone has only one observation. The chain joins TRBV7-2 to TRBJ2-2; unclear D gene. The CDR3 covers 15 residues. Trimming stripped 2 bases from V and 4 bases from J, with 11 bases between. The germline V gene has CDR1 SGHTA and CDR2 FQGNSA. For the CDR3, the DNA is TGTGCCAGCAGCTTACCGCTCCTGAGCACCGGGGAGCTGTTTTTT. This sequence encodes CASSLPLLSTGELFF.

This clone was counted a single time. Here the CDR3 DNA reads TGTGCCAGCAGCTTAGCGCTAAGTCTGGGCTCAGATACGCAGTATTTT. It codes for CASSLALSLGSDTQYF. The chain has TRBV11-1 and TRBJ2-3; D is ambiguous. V was cut by 0 bases and J by 4 bases, with 14 bases left in between. CDR1 and CDR2 (germline): SGHAT, FQDESV (reference sequence). The CDR3 spans 16 residues.

The V and J genes are TRBV18 and TRBJ1-1; D might be TRBD1 (6 bases). The germline V and J ends were trimmed by 3 bases and 1 base, with 15 bases remaining between them. The CDR3 is made up of 16 amino acids. CDR1 and CDR2 (germline): KGHSH, LQKENI. The chain's CDR3 is CASSPRDQGTNTEAFF. Written as DNA, the CDR3 is TGTGCCAGCTCACCCAGGGACCAGGGGACGAACACTGAAGCTTTCTTT.

This chain uses TRBV29-1 with TRBJ2-7, with TRBD1 matching 8 bases. Germline CDR1 is SQVTM and CDR2 is ANQGSEA. The CDR3 extends over 12 amino acids. V lost 6 bases, J lost 4 bases, and 5 bases stayed unmatched. The DNA of the CDR3 is TGCAGCGTGGGGGGACAGGCTTACGAGCAGTACTTC. Amino acids: CSVGGQAYEQYF.

V is TRBV2 and J is TRBJ1-2; 7 positions agree with TRBD1. In germline, CDR1 is SNHLY, CDR2 FYNNEI. This CDR3 is built from 13 residues. With 5 bases clipped from V and 2 bases from J, the junction kept 2 bases outside the gene matches. The CDR3 region has the DNA TGTGCCAGCAGTTTGGACAGGAACTATGGCTACACCTTC. Translation gives CASSLDRNYGYTF. Full variable domain (outside the CDR3, taken from reference TRBV2 and TRBJ1-2): EPEVTQTPSHQVTQMGQEVILRCVPISNHLYFYWYRQILGQKVEFLVSFYNNEISEKSEIFDDQFSVERPDGSNFTLKIRSTKLEDSAMYFCASSLDRNYGYTFGSGTRLTVV.

The V gene is TRBV10-1, the J gene TRBJ1-3; D is uncertain. Germline loops: CDR1 WNHNN, CDR2 SYGVQD (reference sequence). The V end lost 6 bases, the J end lost 2 bases, and 8 bases lay between the germline ends. This CDR3 has 13 residues. The chain's CDR3 is CASSDGPGNTIYF. DNA of the CDR3: TGCGCCAGCAGCGACGGTCCTGGAAACACCATATATTTT.